Presented here are 21 T cell receptor beta chains from one specimen sequenced in a study of blood T cell repertoires in COVID-19. Method: immunoSEQ multiplex PCR; TCRdb's copy keeps in-frame clones and lacks some. The data show about 200,000 clones, with around 80% seen just once and roughly 12% held by the top ten. Sample: peripheral blood. Receptors were obtained from a woman in her thirties or forties with acute or convalescent COVID-19.

This chain joins TRBV30 and TRBJ2-7; TRBD2 aligns across 8 bases. The trim removed 4 bases at V and 1 base at J, leaving 9 bases unmatched. CDR3 length: 15 residues. Germline V gene data show CDR1 as GTSNPN and CDR2 as SVGIG (reference sequence). CDR3 coding DNA: TGTGCCTGGAAGGCCCTAGTAGCGGGGTCCTACGAGCAGTACTTC. Protein product: CAWKALVAGSYEQYF.

The genes are TRBV6-2 or TRBV6-3 and TRBJ1-5, with D possibly being TRBD1 (5 bases). Trimming took 3 bases from V and 7 from J, leaving 16 bases between them. The germline gives CDR1 MNHEY, CDR2 SVGEGT. There are 15 residues in the CDR3. The chain's CDR3 is CASSYTTATLQPQHF. In DNA form, the CDR3 reads TGTGCCAGCAGTTATACGACAGCCACTTTACAGCCCCAGCATTTT.

The chain uses TRBV6-2 or TRBV6-3 and TRBJ2-3; the match to TRBD2 covers 9 bases. Per germline, CDR1 MNHEY and CDR2 SVGEGT. The CDR3 runs to 16 residues. V lost 5 bases and J lost 0; bases outside the gene matches: 6. The chain's CDR3 is CASSQPSGASTDTQYF. The CDR3 nucleotides are TGTGCCAGCAGTCAGCCTAGCGGGGCTAGCACAGATACGCAGTATTTT.

The V call is TRBV6-5, the J call TRBJ2-4, with 8 bases fitting TRBD2. V gave up 5 bases and J gave up 11 bases; unmatched junction bases: 5. The germline V gene has CDR1 MNHEY and CDR2 SVGAGI. CDR3 length equals 12 residues. In DNA form, the CDR3 reads TGTGCCAGCAGTCATACTAGCGGCGTTCAGTACTTC. Protein product: CASSHTSGVQYF.

The chain couples TRBV5-1 to TRBJ2-3; the match to TRBD2 covers 11 bases. The CDR3 has 16 residues. Germline CDR1 reads SGHRS; CDR2 reads YFSETQ. V dropped 2 bases and J dropped 2; count of bases not matched to a gene: 4. DNA for the CDR3: TGCGCCAGCAGCTTCTTAGCGGGGGGGCACACAGATACGCAGTATTTT. Amino acid sequence: CASSFLAGGHTDTQYF.

In its sample, this clone was seen a few times. CDR3 loop: CAITPDRDGNTIYF. CDR3 DNA: TGTGCCATCACTCCGGACAGGGACGGAAACACCATATATTTT. The rearrangement links TRBV10-3 to TRBJ1-3, with 8 bases fitting TRBD1. Germline assignment: CDR1 ENHRY and CDR2 SYGVKD. J lost 4 bases, V lost 7 bases, and 6 bases had no gene match. CDR3 length: 14 amino acids.

The rearrangement uses TRBV7-6 and TRBJ2-7; tentative D call: TRBD2 (5 bases). V lost 1 base and J 5 bases, leaving 15 bases between the germline ends. CDR1 is SGHVS, CDR2 FNYEAQ, per germline. This CDR3 spans 15 amino acids. DNA for the CDR3: TGTGCCAGCAGCTTAGAGGGCGGGTGGGCGGACGAGCAGTACTTC. Residues: CASSLEGGWADEQYF.

The sample holds one count of this clone. The rearrangement uses TRBV5-1 and TRBJ2-7; 7 bases agree with TRBD1. After removal of 7 bases from V and 4 bases from J, the junction contained 11 bases not matched to a gene. Germline CDR1 and CDR2: SGHRS and YFSETQ. CDR3 size: 14 residues. The CDR3 sequence is CASSLTGTVYEQYF. Here the CDR3 DNA reads TGCGCCAGCTCCTTAACCGGGACAGTATACGAGCAGTACTTC.

CDR3 sequence (DNA): TGTGCCAGCAGTTGGGGGGAAGCTAACTATGGCTACACCTTC. As protein: CASSWGEANYGYTF. The chain couples TRBV28 to TRBJ1-2; D may be TRBD1 (5 bases). Germline CDR1 is MDHEN and CDR2 is SYDVKM. The CDR3 is 14 amino acids. Trimming pared 4 bases from V and 0 bases from J, leaving 9 bases between.

This chain links TRBV4-3 with TRBJ2-1; perhaps TRBD2 as D (5 bases). CDR1 LGHNA and CDR2 YSLEER come from the germline V gene. CDR3 length equals 14 residues. Trimming left V 0 bases short and J 4 bases short, with 7 bases between. Here the CDR3 reads CASSQDRGYNEQFF. The CDR3 DNA sequence: TGCGCCAGCAGCCAAGATAGAGGGTACAATGAGCAGTTCTTC.

V usage is TRBV29-1 and J usage is TRBJ1-4; 9 nucleotides line up with TRBD1. Per germline, CDR1 SQVTM and CDR2 ANQGSEA. CDR3 length equals 14 residues. The J segment lost 8 bases and the V segment lost 7 bases, leaving 11 bases of the junction unmatched. The chain's CDR3 is CSASRGTGKEKLFF. CDR3 sequence (DNA): TGCAGCGCAAGTCGGGGGACAGGGAAAGAAAAACTGTTTTTT.

CDR3 residues: CASSQPSNSPLHF. In nucleotides, the CDR3 is TGCGCCAGCAGCCAACCGTCGAATTCACCCCTCCACTTT. The chain has TRBV4-1 and TRBJ1-6; no definite D call. The CDR3 has 13 residues. The germline V gene encodes CDR1 MGHRA and CDR2 YSYEKL. Deletions cut 2 bases from V and 7 bases from J, with 6 bases between.

Here the CDR3 reads CAWSLHRAGVNNSPLHF. CDR3 nucleotide sequence: TGTGCCTGGAGTCTCCACAGAGCAGGGGTGAATAATTCACCCCTCCACTTT. This chain links TRBV30 with TRBJ1-6; a weak D match, TRBD1 (6 bases). V shed 2 bases and J shed 5 bases, with 19 bases lying between them. The germline CDR1 and CDR2 sequences are GTSNPN and SVGIG (reference sequence). There are 17 residues in the CDR3.

The CDR3 loop is CASRVHRGGTDTQYF. The CDR3 region has the DNA TGTGCCAGCAGGGTCCACAGGGGTGGCACAGATACGCAGTATTTT. The chain has TRBV6-5 and TRBJ2-3; TRBD1 aligns across 7 bases. Germline V gene sequence: CDR1 MNHEY, CDR2 SVGAGI. J gave up 1 base and V 6 bases, and 7 bases lay outside the gene matches. This CDR3 region has 15 residues.

The chain uses TRBV7-8 and TRBJ2-2; TRBD1 matches at 9 bases. V lost 5 bases and J lost 7; bases outside the gene matches: 11. There are 16 residues in the CDR3. Germline V CDR1 and CDR2: SGHVS, FQNEAQ. The CDR3 region is CASSTGTGNMGGELFF. CDR3 nucleotides: TGTGCCAGCAGCACCGGGACAGGGAATATGGGCGGGGAGCTGTTTTTT.

This sequence joins TRBV18 and TRBJ1-5; weak D call: TRBD1 (6 bases). The CDR3 consists of 13 residues. V was clipped by 4 bases and J by 3 bases, with 7 bases between them. In germline, CDR1 is KGHSH, CDR2 LQKENI. The CDR3 protein is CASSRDTNQPQHF. CDR3 nucleotide sequence: TGTGCCAGCTCACGGGACACCAATCAGCCCCAGCATTTT.

This clone was recorded once. The rearrangement joins TRBV15 to TRBJ2-7, with D perhaps TRBD1 (6 bases). Looked up from germline, CDR1 is LNHNV and CDR2 is YYDKDF (reference sequence). The V end was cut by 1 base, the J end by 4 bases, with 14 bases between. The CDR3 sequence is 15 residues long. The CDR3: CATSRVEGEVYEQYF. CDR3 in DNA: TGTGCCACCAGCAGAGTCGAGGGGGAAGTATACGAGCAGTACTTC. The full variable domain, its missing parts supplied by reference TRBV15 and TRBJ2-7, is DAMVIQNPRYQVTQFGKPVTLSCSQTLNHNVMYWYQQKSSQAPKLLFHYYDKDFNNEADTPDNFQSRRPNTSFCFLDIRSPGLGDTAMYLCATSRVEGEVYEQYFGPGTRLTVT.

Only one count was recorded for this clone. The J gene is TRBJ2-4, the V gene TRBV19; D is uncertain. This CDR3 has 13 amino acids. The germline V gene has CDR1 LNHDA and CDR2 SQIVND (reference sequence). The V and J ends lost 7 bases and 5 bases respectively, with 12 bases between them. This CDR3 is CASNGPIENIQYF. CDR3 DNA sequence: TGTGCCAGTAATGGGCCTATAGAAAACATTCAGTACTTC.

This rearrangement joins TRBV30 to TRBJ2-1, with D unclear. Trimming stripped 1 base from V and 4 bases from J, with 5 bases between. The CDR3 contains 12 residues. Germline values: CDR1 GTSNPN, CDR2 SVGIG (reference sequence). Here the CDR3 reads CAWSAQYNEQFF. DNA for the CDR3: TGTGCCTGGAGTGCCCAGTACAATGAGCAGTTCTTC.

The gene calls are TRBV9 and TRBJ2-7, with 13 nucleotides matching TRBD2. V gave up 4 bases and J gave up 4 bases; unmatched junction bases: 5. There are 15 residues in the CDR3. CDR1 and CDR2 from the germline V gene are SGDLS and YYNGEE. This CDR3 is CASSPGLAGEYEQYF. The CDR3 DNA reads TGTGCCAGCAGCCCAGGACTAGCGGGGGAATACGAGCAGTACTTC.

The DNA of the CDR3 is TGTGCCAGCAGCCCCGGGAGGGGGGCCTCAATTGAGCAGTTCTTC. Its translation is CASSPGRGASIEQFF. The chain employs TRBV7-2 and TRBJ2-1; 8 positions match TRBD2. CDR3 size: 15 residues. Trimming at V came to 5 bases and at J to 9 bases, leaving 12 bases not matched to a gene. CDR1 SGHTA and CDR2 FQGNSA come from the germline V gene.